The present entry profiles one T cell receptor (beta chain) with its context. The CDR3 covers 13 residues. V was pared by 1 base and J by 2 bases, with 5 bases between. Germline CDR1 MNHEY, CDR2 SVGAGI. The sample originates from a study of blood T cell repertoires in COVID-19. Overall study context: Acute and convalescent COVID-19 samples came from the United States, Italy and Spain. T cells, B-cell-depleted T cells, or PBMCs supplied cDNA or gDNA.

Original data processing: Nucleated cell number was recorded as an estimate derived from reference gene primer amplification. The repertoire was sequenced with immunoSEQ multiplex PCR; TCRdb's copy has only in-frame clones and lacks some. V, J and clone size reflect that table, while D and trimming were determined from the DNA. The data show 25,000 to 35,000 clones, with more than 85% seen just once and more than 10% held by the top ten. The sequencing input was peripheral blood. The TCR comes from a human donor in a cohort sampled during active COVID-19. The donor label of this sample is uncertain. The J gene is TRBJ1-2, the V gene TRBV6-5; D unclear. The CDR3 loop is CASSYLQNYGYTF. CDR3 in DNA: TGTGCCAGCAGTTACTTACAGAACTATGGCTACACCTTC.